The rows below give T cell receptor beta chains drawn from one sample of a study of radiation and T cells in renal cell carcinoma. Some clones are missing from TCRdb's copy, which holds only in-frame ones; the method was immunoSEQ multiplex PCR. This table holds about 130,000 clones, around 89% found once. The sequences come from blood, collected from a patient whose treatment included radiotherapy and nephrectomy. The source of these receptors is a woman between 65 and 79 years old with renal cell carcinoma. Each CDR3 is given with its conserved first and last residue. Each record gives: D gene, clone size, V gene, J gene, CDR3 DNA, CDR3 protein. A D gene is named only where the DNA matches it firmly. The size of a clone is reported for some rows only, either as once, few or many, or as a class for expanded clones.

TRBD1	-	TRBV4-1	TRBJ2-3	TGCGCCAGCAGACCCGGGACAGGGGCTTTCACAGATACGCAGTATTTT	CASRPGTGAFTDTQYF
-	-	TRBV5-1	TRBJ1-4	TGCGCCAGCAGCTTCGCTGGAAAGTATAATGAAAAACTGTTTTTT	CASSFAGKYNEKLFF
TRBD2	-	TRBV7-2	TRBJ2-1	TGTGCCAGCAGCTTCACCGGGACTAGCGAGTACAATGAGCAGTTCTTC	CASSFTGTSEYNEQFF
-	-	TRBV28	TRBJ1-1	TGTGCCAGCAGTTTATTCACTGAAGCTTTCTTT	CASSLFTEAFF
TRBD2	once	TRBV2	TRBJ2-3	TGTGCCAGCCAGAGAGTAGCGGGGGGGAGCACAGATACGCAGTATTTT	CASQRVAGGSTDTQYF
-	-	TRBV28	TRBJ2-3	TGTGCCAGCAGTTCCCCCTTGGAACAAAGGGATACGCAGTATTTT	CASSSPLEQRDTQYF
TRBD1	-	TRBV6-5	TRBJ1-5	TGTGCCAGCAGAGACAGACAGGGGGCTCAGCCCCAGCATTTT	CASRDRQGAQPQHF
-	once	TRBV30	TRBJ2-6	TGTGCCTGGGACAGAAGCGCTGGGGCCAACGTCCTGACTTTC	CAWDRSAGANVLTF
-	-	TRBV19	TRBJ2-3	TGTGCCAGTAGTGGGACTGGGCGGGATACGCAGTATTTT	CASSGTGRDTQYF
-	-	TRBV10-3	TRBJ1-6	TGTGCCATCAGTGAGGCCCGCGGGGGCTCACCCCTCCACTTT	CAISEARGGSPLHF
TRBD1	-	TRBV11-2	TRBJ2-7	TGTGCCAGCAGCGCACGACAGGGGCCTTCCTACGAGCAGTACTTC	CASSARQGPSYEQYF
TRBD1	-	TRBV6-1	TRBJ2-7	TGTGCCAGCAGTGATCGATTAAGGACAGGGAGCGAGCAGTACTTC	CASSDRLRTGSEQYF
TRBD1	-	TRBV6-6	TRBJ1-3	TGTGCCAGCAGGGGACAGTCCGGAAACACCATATATTTT	CASRGQSGNTIYF
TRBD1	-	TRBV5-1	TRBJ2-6	TGCGCCAGCAGCTTGGGGGACAGTTCCTCTGGGGCCAACGTCCTGACTTTC	CASSLGDSSSGANVLTF
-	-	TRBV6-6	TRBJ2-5	TGTGCCAGCAGTAGAGACGGGCAGGGGACCCAGTACTTC	CASSRDGQGTQYF
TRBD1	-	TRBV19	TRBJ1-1	TGTGCCAGTAGGAGACAGGGGGCAATAGGGACTGAAGCTTTCTTT	CASRRQGAIGTEAFF
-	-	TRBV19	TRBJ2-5	TGTGCCACCCAAGGGTGGGAGACCCAGTACTTC	CATQGWETQYF
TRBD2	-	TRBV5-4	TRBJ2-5	TGTGCCAGCAGTGGGGTTAGGAGCGGGGGGAAAGAGTACCAAGAGACCCAGTACTTC	CASSGVRSGGKEYQETQYF
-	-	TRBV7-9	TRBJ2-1	TGTGCCAGCAGCTTATGGGACATACACAATGAGCAGTTCTTC	CASSLWDIHNEQFF
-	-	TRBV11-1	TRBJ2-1	TGTGCCAGCAGCTTAGACAAGGGGCTGATCAATGAGCAGTTCTTC	CASSLDKGLINEQFF
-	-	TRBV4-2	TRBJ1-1	TGTGCCAGCAGCCAAGATATAGCAAGACAGGAATTGAACACTGAAGCTTTCTTT	CASSQDIARQELNTEAFF